This note documents a single T cell receptor beta chain sequence. V gave up 2 bases and J gave up 4 bases, with 14 bases separating them. Germline V lookup: CDR1 SGHTA, CDR2 FQGNSA. The CDR3 sequence is 15 residues long. This sample was taken from a study of T-cell reconstitution after alpha-beta-depleted transplantation in children. Unique molecular identifiers were incorporated into the prepared TCRbeta library. TCRdb recomputed calls from the PCR reads with MiXCR, one row per CDR3 protein. Of around 480,000 distinct CDR3 sequences in the sample, approximately 30% were seen once. Sequences were derived from PBMCs from the stem cell graft donor, sampled from the stem cell graft. This chain uses TRBV7-2 with TRBJ1-1; the D gene is possibly TRBD1 (5 bases). This receptor was identified in a human donor who donated a stem cell graft to a child with aplastic anemia. This chain's CDR3 is CASSLFRDPGTEAFF. The CDR3 region has the DNA TGTGCCAGCAGCTTATTCAGGGACCCCGGCACTGAAGCTTTCTTT.